This entry lists 22 T cell receptor beta chains sequenced from one sample in a study of blood T cell repertoires in COVID-19. TCRdb's table, derived via immunoSEQ multiplex PCR, lists solely in-frame clones and lacks some. The sample records about 200,000 clones, approximately 86% being singletons. Sequenced material: peripheral blood. The receptors derive from a man aged 40-49 years with acute or convalescent COVID-19.

The chain is built from TRBV6-2 or TRBV6-3 and TRBJ2-2, with 9 nucleotides matching TRBD2. After removal of 2 bases from V and 4 bases from J, the junction contained 8 bases not matched to a gene. The length of the CDR3 is 17 residues. Germline CDR1 is MNHEY and CDR2 is SVGEGT. CDR3 region: CASSYGRSGSRTGELFF. CDR3 coding DNA: TGTGCCAGCAGTTACGGACGTAGCGGGAGCCGCACCGGGGAGCTGTTTTTT.

This clone was counted once. This chain connects TRBV5-1 to TRBJ2-2, with D possibly TRBD2 on 6 matching bases. The CDR3 runs to 15 residues. V lost 4 bases to trimming and J lost 5 bases, with 15 bases between them. CDR1 is SGHRS and CDR2 is YFSETQ in the germline V gene. CDR3 sequence (DNA): TGCGCCAGCAGCCTCCCTTTGGGGGGAACCGGGGAGCTGTTTTTT. It translates to CASSLPLGGTGELFF.

This CDR3 reads CASSLTGQGNEQFF. In DNA, the CDR3 is TGTGCCAGCAGCTTAACAGGACAGGGGAATGAGCAGTTCTTC. This chain connects TRBV7-3 to TRBJ2-1; 9 nucleotides line up with TRBD1. CDR3 length: 14 amino acids. From germline, CDR1 is SGHTA and CDR2 FQGTGA. V trimming: 0 bases; J trimming: 7 bases; junction bases outside the gene matches: 1.

The rearrangement uses TRBV9 and TRBJ2-3; TRBD2 agrees at 11 bases. The CDR3 has 16 residues. The trim removed 0 bases at V and 6 bases at J, leaving 6 bases unmatched. CDR1 SGDLS and CDR2 YYNGEE come from the germline V gene. CDR3 sequence reads: CASSVALAGGLDTQYF. The CDR3 DNA reads as TGTGCCAGCAGCGTAGCCCTAGCGGGGGGATTGGATACGCAGTATTTT.

This clone was seen once. The rearrangement uses TRBV27 and TRBJ2-4; 9 nucleotides match TRBD2. CDR1 MNHEY and CDR2 SMNVEV come from the germline V gene (reference sequence). There are 14 residues in the CDR3. The V segment lost 1 base and the J segment 8 bases; nucleotides outside the gene matches: 3. CDR3 loop: CASSLFSSGDIQYF. CDR3 sequence (DNA): TGTGCCAGCAGTTTATTTTCTAGCGGGGACATTCAGTACTTC.

The chain has TRBV30 and TRBJ1-6; D is possibly TRBD1 (5 bases). Trimming took off 5 bases at V and 9 bases at J, with 17 bases between the two ends. The CDR3 spans 14 residues. Germline lookup yields CDR1 GTSNPN and CDR2 SVGIG (reference sequence). CDR3 DNA sequence: TGTGCCTGGTGGTTGGGGGGTAAAGTTTCACCCCTCCACTTT. Protein: CAWWLGGKVSPLHF.

The rearrangement joins TRBV14 to TRBJ2-1; D remains ambiguous. The CDR3 covers 14 residues. The germline gives CDR1 SGHDN, CDR2 FVKESK. Trimming removed 0 bases at V and 7 bases at J, with 10 bases between. The CDR3 coding sequence is TGTGCCAGCAGCCAAGATTTTGTCAGGAATGAGCAGTTCTTC. Protein product: CASSQDFVRNEQFF.

This chain joins TRBV11-1 and TRBJ2-1; 10 bases align to TRBD1. Germline CDR1 SGHAT, CDR2 FQDESV (reference sequence). This CDR3 is built from 16 residues. Trimming took 5 bases from V and 4 from J; bases not matched to a gene: 8. The CDR3 DNA reads TGTGCCAGCAGCCCACACTGGACAGGGGGATACAATGAGCAGTTCTTC. This encodes CASSPHWTGGYNEQFF.

This chain connects TRBV7-3 to TRBJ1-1; a weak D match, TRBD1 (5 bases). Germline lookup yields CDR1 SGHTA and CDR2 FQGTGA. The length of the CDR3 is 14 residues. V was clipped by 3 bases and J by 0 bases, with 8 bases between them. The CDR3 loop is CASSLQGMNTEAFF. CDR3 bases: TGTGCCAGCAGCTTGCAGGGAATGAACACTGAAGCTTTCTTT.

The chain is built from TRBV3-1 (or the pseudogene TRBV3-2) and TRBJ2-4; 12 positions match TRBD1. Per the germline V gene, CDR1 is LGHDT and CDR2 is YNNKEL (reference sequence). The CDR3 sequence is 20 residues long. The V and J ends lost 3 bases and 3 bases, in that order; junction bases with no gene match: 15. The CDR3 region is CASSQSHGTGGDWGKNIQYF. The CDR3 DNA follows: TGTGCCAGCAGCCAGAGCCACGGGACAGGGGGCGATTGGGGCAAAAACATTCAGTACTTC.

The chain links TRBV11-1 to TRBJ1-5, with D unclear. Germline values: CDR1 SGHAT, CDR2 FQDESV (reference sequence). The V end was cut by 1 base, the J end by 4 bases, with 8 bases between. The CDR3 loop spans 14 amino acids. CDR3 region: CASSLGGNNQPQHF. CDR3 DNA: TGTGCCAGCAGCTTAGGCGGGAATAATCAGCCCCAGCATTTT. Combining the CDR3 with reference TRBV11-1 and TRBJ1-5 gives the whole variable domain EAEVAQSPRYKITEKSQAVAFWCDPISGHATLYWYRQILGQGPELLVQFQDESVVDDSQLPKDRFSAERLKGVDSTLKIQPAELGDSAMYLCASSLGGNNQPQHFGDGTRLSIL.

The genes are TRBV5-8 and TRBJ1-1, with 8 positions matching TRBD1. The CDR3 runs to 14 residues. Per the germline V gene, CDR1 is SGHTS and CDR2 is YDEGEE. Unmatched junction bases numbered 5, after V lost 3 bases and J lost 4 bases. CDR3 amino acids: CASSWGGQGTEAFF. The DNA of the CDR3 is TGTGCCAGCAGCTGGGGCGGACAGGGCACTGAAGCTTTCTTT. The entire variable domain, with the rest obtained from reference TRBV5-8 and TRBJ1-1, is as follows: EAGVTQSPTHLIKTRGQQATLRCSPISGHTSVYWYQQALGLGLQFLLWYDEGEERNRGNFPPRFSGRQFPNYSSELNVNALELEDSALYLCASSWGGQGTEAFFGQGTRLTVV.

In this sample, this clone turned up once. Other DNA sequences in this sample translate to the same CDR3. The rearrangement uses TRBV27 and TRBJ1-1; possible D gene TRBD1, 5 bases. CDR1 is MNHEY and CDR2 is SMNVEV in the germline V gene (reference sequence). V gave up 0 bases and J gave up 4 bases, with 6 bases separating them. There are 13 residues in the CDR3. CDR3 sequence: CASSLSGGTEAFF. CDR3 nucleotides: TGTGCCAGCAGTTTATCCGGGGGCACTGAAGCTTTCTTT.

This clone was observed once. The chain joins TRBV27 to TRBJ1-5, with D possibly being TRBD1 (5 bases). This CDR3 region has 16 residues. Germline V gene sequence: CDR1 MNHEY, CDR2 SMNVEV (reference sequence). Trimming shortened V by 8 bases and J by 3 bases, and 20 bases separated the two germline ends. CDR3 amino acids: CASGGYHGTFNQPQHF. For the CDR3, the DNA is TGTGCCAGCGGGGGATATCACGGGACTTTCAATCAGCCCCAGCATTTT.

The V and J genes are TRBV30 and TRBJ1-6, with a weak D call TRBD1 (6 bases). CDR3 length: 13 amino acids. The germline V gene encodes CDR1 GTSNPN and CDR2 SVGIG (reference sequence). The germline V and J ends were trimmed by 4 bases and 6 bases, with 10 bases remaining between them. In DNA form, the CDR3 reads TGTGCCTGGACAGGACAGCCTAATTCACCCCTCCACTTT. Translated: CAWTGQPNSPLHF.

This clone occurred once. The V gene is TRBV7-9, the J gene TRBJ2-7; 7 bases are shared with TRBD1. There are 14 residues in the CDR3. The V gene's germline CDR1 is SEHNR and CDR2 FQNEAQ (reference sequence). V lost 5 bases and J lost 2; bases outside the gene matches: 6. This chain's CDR3 is CASSPTGMTYEQYF. The CDR3 DNA reads as TGTGCCAGCAGCCCGACAGGGATGACCTACGAGCAGTACTTC. The whole variable domain, filled in from reference TRBV7-9 and TRBJ2-7, reads DTGVSQNPRHKITKRGQNVTFRCDPISEHNRLYWYRQTLGQGPEFLTYFQNEAQLEKSRLLSDRFSAERPKGSFSTLEIQRTEQGDSAMYLCASSPTGMTYEQYFGPGTRLTVT.

The CDR3 DNA is TGTGCCAGCAGCCGCGATTCGGCGGGCGGGTTTGGCAAACTGTTTTTT. Translation gives CASSRDSAGGFGKLFF. This chain joins TRBV5-6 and TRBJ1-4, with D uncertain. The CDR3 sequence is 16 residues long. The V end lost 4 bases, the J end lost 11 bases, and 24 bases lay between the germline ends. Germline V gene data show CDR1 as SGHDT and CDR2 as YYEEEE.

The rearrangement uses TRBV6-5 and TRBJ2-5; tentative D call: TRBD2 (6 bases). The germline V gene has CDR1 MNHEY and CDR2 SVGAGI. The CDR3 length is 14 residues. The V end was cut by 8 bases, the J end by 2 bases, with 15 bases between. CDR3 loop: CASHVRGRQETQYF. CDR3 DNA sequence: TGTGCCAGCCATGTAAGAGGGAGGCAAGAGACCCAGTACTTC.

The chain employs TRBV11-2 and TRBJ1-4; 7 bases agree with TRBD1. The CDR3 runs 17 residues. The germline gives CDR1 SGHAT, CDR2 FQNNGV. V gave up 6 bases and J gave up 0 bases; unmatched junction bases: 10. The CDR3 loop is CASSWPGTVSTNEKLFF. CDR3 in DNA: TGTGCCAGCAGTTGGCCCGGGACAGTGTCAACTAATGAAAAACTGTTTTTT.

This sequence joins TRBV18 and TRBJ1-2, with D perhaps TRBD1 (6 bases). Germline V gene data show CDR1 as KGHSH and CDR2 as LQKENI. The CDR3 totals 16 residues. The V end was cut by 5 bases, the J end by 5 bases, with 21 bases between. CDR3 bases: TGTGCCAGCTCATCAGAACAGGGACCCGGAATTTATGGCTACACCTTC. Translation: CASSSEQGPGIYGYTF.

This chain uses TRBV2 with TRBJ2-2; TRBD2 aligns across 7 bases. The J segment lost 8 bases and the V segment lost 7 bases, leaving 13 bases of the junction unmatched. CDR1 SNHLY and CDR2 FYNNEI come from the germline V gene. CDR3 length: 15 amino acids. The CDR3, as DNA: TGTGCCAGCATTTGGACTAGGGGTGGTACAGGGGAGCTGTTTTTT. This sequence encodes CASIWTRGGTGELFF.

This chain joins TRBV6-6 and TRBJ2-1, with 8 bases aligning to TRBD2. V shed 7 bases, J shed 2 bases, and the junction held 7 bases outside the gene matches. Germline CDR1 is MNHNY and CDR2 is SVGAGI (reference sequence). The CDR3 is 15 amino acids. The CDR3 is CASTSGGGAYNEQFF. DNA of the CDR3: TGTGCCAGCACCTCGGGGGGGGGCGCCTACAATGAGCAGTTCTTC.